The 17 T cell receptor beta chains reported below all come from one sample, sequenced in a study of T cell responses to AZD1222 COVID-19 vaccine. The assay was immunoSEQ multiplex PCR, and TCRdb's table has in-frame clones only and misses some. The sample has 40,000 to 45,000 clones, approximately 86% seen once. Sequencing was performed on peripheral blood, taken on day 0 of AZD1222 vaccination. All receptors derive from an adult in good health.

The rearrangement joins TRBV28 to TRBJ1-5; D is ambiguous. V gave up 6 bases and J gave up 0 bases, with 9 bases separating them. CDR3 length: 14 amino acids. Germline CDR1 is MDHEN and CDR2 is SYDVKM. The CDR3 coding sequence is TGTGCCAGCAGCAAACGCTATAGCAATCAGCCCCAGCATTTT. Its protein product is CASSKRYSNQPQHF.

V is TRBV9 and J is TRBJ2-7, with D unresolved. In germline, CDR1 is SGDLS, CDR2 YYNGEE. V lost 4 bases to trimming and J lost 1 base, with 12 bases between them. The CDR3 extends over 14 amino acids. DNA of the CDR3: TGTGCCAGCAGCCCTCACCCCCAATCCTACGAGCAGTACTTC. Translating gives CASSPHPQSYEQYF.

The gene calls are TRBV7-3 and TRBJ2-1, with a weak D call TRBD1 (6 bases). Germline V gene sequence: CDR1 SGHTA, CDR2 FQGTGA. This CDR3 has 16 residues. V was shortened by 3 bases and J by 5 bases, with 17 bases between the two germline ends. CDR3 nucleotides: TGTGCCAGCAGCTTGTTGCGGACAGCGGTCCACAATGAGCAGTTCTTC. This sequence encodes CASSLLRTAVHNEQFF.

This clone was observed once. The J gene is TRBJ2-7, the V gene TRBV6-2 or TRBV6-3; D is possibly TRBD1 (6 bases). The V end was cut by 2 bases, the J end by 9 bases, with 32 bases between. CDR1 and CDR2 (germline): MNHEY, SVGEGT. CDR3 length: 19 residues. CDR3: CASSYPTGSPYAPYEGQYF. The CDR3 DNA sequence: TGTGCCAGCAGTTACCCCACAGGGAGCCCCTATGCACCCTACGAAGGGCAGTACTTC.

The chain carries TRBV5-6 and TRBJ1-2; 8 nucleotides align to TRBD1. The junction had 8 bases not matched to a gene; V was cut back by 4 bases and J by 3 bases. The CDR3 loop spans 15 amino acids. From germline, CDR1 is SGHDT and CDR2 YYEEEE. CDR3 nucleotides: TGTGCCAGCAGCCCGGAGACAGGGGTGGACTATGGCTACACCTTC. It translates to CASSPETGVDYGYTF.

The rearrangement joins TRBV4-2 to TRBJ2-7; D tentatively reads TRBD1 or TRBD2 (5 bases each). V was shortened by 0 bases and J by 2 bases, with 20 bases between the two germline ends. Germline V lookup: CDR1 LGHNA, CDR2 YNFKEQ. CDR3 length: 18 amino acids. CDR3 coding DNA: TGTGCCAGCAGCCAAGATATGCTTTGGGACCAACCTACCTACGAGCAGTACTTC. Its translation is CASSQDMLWDQPTYEQYF.

The rearrangement uses TRBV30 and TRBJ1-5; no clear D. The CDR3 consists of 12 residues. V lost 2 bases and J lost 0, with 2 bases in between. Germline-derived CDR1 and CDR2 are GTSNPN and SVGIG (reference sequence). CDR3 in DNA: TGTGCCTGGAGTAATAGCAATCAGCCCCAGCATTTT. Amino acid sequence: CAWSNSNQPQHF. Full variable domain (rest looked up from reference TRBV30 and TRBJ1-5): SQTIHQWPATLVQPVGSPLSLECTVEGTSNPNLYWYRQAAGRGLQLLFYSVGIGQISSEVPQNLSASRPQDRQFILSSKKLLLSDSGFYLCAWSNSNQPQHFGDGTRLSIL.

The rearrangement uses TRBV7-9 and TRBJ1-2; D is undetermined. The germline V gene has CDR1 SEHNR and CDR2 FQNEAQ (reference sequence). There are 14 residues in the CDR3. V was clipped by 1 base and J by 7 bases, with 13 bases between them. CDR3: CASSLVGSVGGYTF. CDR3 DNA: TGTGCCAGCAGCTTAGTAGGCAGCGTAGGTGGCTACACCTTC.

This clone has just one count. V usage is TRBV5-6 and J usage is TRBJ2-3; D gene uncertain. The CDR3 loop spans 15 amino acids. Looked up from germline, CDR1 is SGHDT and CDR2 is YYEEEE. Trimming pared 4 bases from V and 0 bases from J, leaving 12 bases between. The CDR3 nucleotides read TGTGCCAGCAGCCTGGACGTATCTAGCACAGATACGCAGTATTTT. It yields the protein CASSLDVSSTDTQYF.

The J gene is TRBJ1-1, the V gene TRBV6-5; unclear D gene. The V end was cut by 2 bases, the J end by 3 bases, with 7 bases between. The germline CDR1 and CDR2 sequences are MNHEY and SVGAGI. The CDR3 is 13 residues long. The chain's CDR3 is CASSYRGYTEAFF. Here the CDR3 DNA reads TGTGCCAGCAGTTACCGGGGTTACACTGAAGCTTTCTTT.

CDR3 residues: CASSRGVSYEQYF. The CDR3 region has the DNA TGTGCCTCCTCCAGGGGCGTTTCCTACGAGCAGTACTTC. J is TRBJ2-7 and V is TRBV12-3 or TRBV12-4, with D possibly matching TRBD1 (6 bases). The ends were cut back, 11 bases at V and 1 base at J, with 15 bases in the middle. The CDR3 covers 13 residues.

The chain combines TRBV10-3 with TRBJ2-1, with TRBD2 matching 15 bases. CDR1 is ENHRY, CDR2 SYGVKD, per germline. After removal of 4 bases from V and 4 bases from J, the junction contained 5 bases not matched to a gene. The CDR3 runs 17 residues. CDR3 sequence (DNA): TGTGCCATCAGTGGGGGACTAGCGGGAGGCACGTACAATGAGCAGTTCTTC. It codes for CAISGGLAGGTYNEQFF.

J is TRBJ1-6 and V is TRBV7-2, with 11 bases identical to TRBD1. The CDR3 contains 17 residues. Germline loops: CDR1 SGHTA, CDR2 FQGNSA. With 3 bases clipped from V and 10 bases from J, the junction kept 11 bases outside the gene matches. DNA for the CDR3: TGTGCCAGCAGCTTGACTTGGACAGGGGGCGCCGGCTCACCCCTCCACTTT. Its protein product is CASSLTWTGGAGSPLHF. The whole variable domain, filled in from reference TRBV7-2 and TRBJ1-6, reads GAGVSQSPSNKVTEKGKDVELRCDPISGHTALYWYRQSLGQGLEFLIYFQGNSAPDKSGLPSDRFSAERTGGSVSTLTIQRTQQEDSAVYLCASSLTWTGGAGSPLHFGNGTRLTVT.

This chain connects TRBV7-2 to TRBJ2-5, with D perhaps matching TRBD1 (5 bases). Germline assignment: CDR1 SGHTA and CDR2 FQGNSA. Deletions cut 6 bases from V and 2 bases from J, with 10 bases between. This CDR3 spans 13 amino acids. In nucleotides, the CDR3 is TGTGCCAGCAGTACAGGTTATCAAGAGACCCAGTACTTC. It encodes CASSTGYQETQYF.

The table lists this clone with a few counts. The J gene is TRBJ2-7, the V gene TRBV11-2; D possibly corresponds to TRBD2 (6 bases). This CDR3 has 15 amino acids. Germline loops: CDR1 SGHAT, CDR2 FQNNGV. V dropped 4 bases and J dropped 2 bases, with 15 bases sitting between them. CDR3 amino acids: CASSSTPGVPYEQYF. CDR3 nucleotide sequence: TGTGCCAGCAGCTCCACCCCGGGGGTCCCCTACGAGCAGTACTTC.

V usage is TRBV12-3 or TRBV12-4 and J usage is TRBJ2-6; D gene ambiguous. V lost 7 bases, J lost 6 bases, and 7 bases lay in between. The CDR3 totals 12 residues. For the CDR3, the DNA is TGTGCCAGCACCCTAACGGCCAACGTCCTGACTTTC. Protein product: CASTLTANVLTF.

V and J are TRBV11-3 and TRBJ2-4; D may correspond to TRBD1 or TRBD2 (5 bases each). The CDR3 loop spans 18 amino acids. Looked up from germline, CDR1 is SGHNT and CDR2 is YENEEA. Trimming took 0 bases from V and 2 from J, leaving 17 bases between them. The CDR3: CASSLDLTGRRPKNIQYF. The CDR3 coding sequence is TGTGCCAGCAGCTTAGATTTGACGGGACGTCGTCCCAAAAACATTCAGTACTTC.